This is a list of T cell receptor beta chains from one sample in a study of shared clonotypes between healthy human individuals. Method: immunoSEQ multiplex PCR; TCRdb's copy keeps in-frame clones and lacks some. The sample lists roughly 550,000 clones; about 95% were seen once. Sequenced input: naive CD8+ T cells sorted from blood. These receptors originate from a woman aged 25 to 39 in good health. Each CDR3 is given with its conserved first and last residue. The order of the fields is CDR3 length, clone size, V gene, J gene, D gene, CDR3 protein, CDR3 DNA. The D gene is left open where the match is weak. Clone size is stated in some rows and not others, as once, few, many or a class when expanded.

15,NA,TRBV28,TRBJ2-7,TRBD2,CASSFRAGGSYEQYF,TGTGCCAGCAGTTTCCGGGCGGGAGGCTCCTACGAGCAGTACTTC
14,once,TRBV29-1,TRBJ2-1,NA,CSVVVKSSYNEQFF,TGCAGCGTTGTGGTAAAGAGCTCCTACAATGAGCAGTTCTTC
15,NA,TRBV28,TRBJ2-1,TRBD2,CASSLFLAGYNEQFF,TGTGCCAGCAGTTTATTTCTAGCGGGGTACAATGAGCAGTTCTTC
14,NA,TRBV27,TRBJ2-1,TRBD2,CASSLLGRANEQFF,TGTGCCAGCAGTTTGCTCGGGAGGGCCAATGAGCAGTTCTTC
16,NA,TRBV6-5,TRBJ2-2,NA,CASSYSSGINTGELFF,TGTGCCAGCAGTTATAGTAGCGGAATAAACACCGGGGAGCTGTTTTTT
14,once,TRBV28,TRBJ2-5,NA,CASSLGRIQETQYF,TGTGCCAGCAGTTTAGGGAGGATCCAAGAGACCCAGTACTTC
14,NA,TRBV30,TRBJ1-1,TRBD1,CAWISGTGIREAFF,TGTGCCTGGATTTCTGGGACAGGGATTAGAGAAGCTTTCTTT
13,NA,TRBV7-9,TRBJ2-3,NA,CASSPKNPDTQYF,TGTGCCAGCAGCCCGAAGAACCCAGATACGCAGTATTTT
13,NA,TRBV19,TRBJ1-5,NA,CASSSGVDQPQHF,TGTGCCAGTAGTTCAGGGGTGGATCAGCCCCAGCATTTT
15,NA,TRBV19,TRBJ2-3,NA,CASSIGIKGTDTQYF,TGTGCCAGTAGTATTGGGATTAAGGGCACAGATACGCAGTATTTT
16,NA,TRBV28,TRBJ2-5,TRBD2,CASSPGTSGTQETQYF,TGTGCCAGCAGTCCAGGGACTAGCGGGACCCAAGAGACCCAGTACTTC
14,NA,TRBV9,TRBJ2-5,TRBD2,CASSLAGGQETQYF,TGTGCCAGCAGTTTAGCGGGAGGGCAAGAGACCCAGTACTTC
16,NA,TRBV30,TRBJ1-4,NA,CAWSDTVVATNEKLFF,TGTGCCTGGAGTGACACTGTAGTTGCAACTAATGAAAAACTGTTTTTT
15,NA,TRBV11-2,TRBJ2-3,TRBD2,CASSSTSGIRDTQYF,TGTGCCAGCAGCTCCACTAGCGGGATAAGAGATACGCAGTATTTT
15,NA,TRBV28,TRBJ1-2,NA,CASSAFRGANYGYTF,TGTGCCAGCAGTGCCTTCAGGGGCGCTAACTATGGCTACACCTTC
11,NA,TRBV7-9,TRBJ2-2,NA,CASRGDGELFF,TGTGCCAGCAGAGGGGACGGGGAGCTGTTTTTT
13,NA,TRBV5-4,TRBJ2-1,NA,CASSGMTANEQFF,TGTGCCAGCAGCGGAATGACAGCGAATGAGCAGTTCTTC
13,NA,TRBV7-2,TRBJ2-7,TRBD1,CASSSTGGYEQYF,TGTGCCAGCAGCTCGACAGGGGGCTACGAGCAGTACTTC